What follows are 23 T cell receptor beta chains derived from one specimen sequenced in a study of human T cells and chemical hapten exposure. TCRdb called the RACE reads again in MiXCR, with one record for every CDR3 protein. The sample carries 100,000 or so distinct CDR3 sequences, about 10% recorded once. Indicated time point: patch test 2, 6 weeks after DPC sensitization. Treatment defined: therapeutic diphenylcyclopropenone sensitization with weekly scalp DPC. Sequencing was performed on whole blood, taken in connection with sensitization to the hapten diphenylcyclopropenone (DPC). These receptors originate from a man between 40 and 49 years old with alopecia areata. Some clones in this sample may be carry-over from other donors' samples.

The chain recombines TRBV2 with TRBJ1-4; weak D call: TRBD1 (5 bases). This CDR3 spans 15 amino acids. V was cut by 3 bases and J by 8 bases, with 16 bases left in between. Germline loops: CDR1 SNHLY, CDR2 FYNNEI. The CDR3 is CASSDLAQGVEKLFF. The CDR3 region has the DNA TGTGCCAGCAGTGATTTGGCGCAAGGGGTGGAAAAACTGTTTTTT.

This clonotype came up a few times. The CDR3 protein is CASSKYRVRDTEAFF. CDR3 in DNA: TGTGCCAGCAGCAAATACAGGGTCAGGGACACTGAAGCTTTCTTT. The V call is TRBV12-3 or TRBV12-4, the J call TRBJ1-1, with D maybe TRBD1 (6 bases). Trimming cost V 6 bases and J 3 bases, with 17 bases left between them. This CDR3 is built from 15 residues.

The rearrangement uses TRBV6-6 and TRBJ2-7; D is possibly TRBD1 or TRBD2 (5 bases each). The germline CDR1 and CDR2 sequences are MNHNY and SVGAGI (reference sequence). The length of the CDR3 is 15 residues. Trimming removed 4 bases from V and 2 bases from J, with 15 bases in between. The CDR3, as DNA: TGTGCCAGCAGTTCACTTCGGGACGGAACCTACGAGCAGTACTTC. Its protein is CASSSLRDGTYEQYF.

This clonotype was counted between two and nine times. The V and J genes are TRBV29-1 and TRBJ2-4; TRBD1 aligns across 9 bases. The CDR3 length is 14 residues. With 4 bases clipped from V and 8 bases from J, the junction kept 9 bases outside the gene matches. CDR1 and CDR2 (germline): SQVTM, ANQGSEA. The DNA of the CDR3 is TGCAGCGTTGCTATACAGGGGGCGATGTACATTCAGTACTTC. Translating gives CSVAIQGAMYIQYF.

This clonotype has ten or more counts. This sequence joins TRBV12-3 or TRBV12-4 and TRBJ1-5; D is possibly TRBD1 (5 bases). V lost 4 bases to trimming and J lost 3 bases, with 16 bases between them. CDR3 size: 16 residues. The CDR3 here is CASSSRERHNNQPQHF. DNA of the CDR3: TGTGCCAGCAGTTCCAGGGAACGGCATAACAATCAGCCCCAGCATTTT.

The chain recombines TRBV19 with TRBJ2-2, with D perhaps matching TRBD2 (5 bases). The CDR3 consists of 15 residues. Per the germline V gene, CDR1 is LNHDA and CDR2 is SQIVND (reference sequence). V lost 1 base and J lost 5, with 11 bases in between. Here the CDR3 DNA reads TGTGCCAGTAGTATAGTCGGGGTGAGGACCGGGGAGCTGTTTTTT. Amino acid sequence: CASSIVGVRTGELFF.

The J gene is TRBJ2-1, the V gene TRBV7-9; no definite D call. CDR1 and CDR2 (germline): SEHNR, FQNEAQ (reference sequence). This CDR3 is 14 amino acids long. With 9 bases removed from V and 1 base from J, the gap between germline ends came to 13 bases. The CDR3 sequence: CARSGNSSYNEQFF. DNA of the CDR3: TGTGCCAGATCAGGAAACTCATCCTACAATGAGCAGTTCTTC.

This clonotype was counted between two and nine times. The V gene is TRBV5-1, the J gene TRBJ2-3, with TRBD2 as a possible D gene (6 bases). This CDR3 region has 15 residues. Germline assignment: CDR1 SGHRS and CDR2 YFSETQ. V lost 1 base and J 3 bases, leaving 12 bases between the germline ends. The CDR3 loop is CASSLLASATDTQYF. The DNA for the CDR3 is TGCGCCAGCAGCTTGCTAGCTAGCGCTACAGATACGCAGTATTTT.

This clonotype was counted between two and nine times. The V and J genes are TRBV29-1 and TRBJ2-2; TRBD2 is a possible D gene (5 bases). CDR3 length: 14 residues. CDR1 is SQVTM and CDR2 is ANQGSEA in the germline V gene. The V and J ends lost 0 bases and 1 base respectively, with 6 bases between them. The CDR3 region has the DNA TGCAGCGTTGAAGATGGGAGGAACACCGGGGAGCTGTTTTTT. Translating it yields CSVEDGRNTGELFF.

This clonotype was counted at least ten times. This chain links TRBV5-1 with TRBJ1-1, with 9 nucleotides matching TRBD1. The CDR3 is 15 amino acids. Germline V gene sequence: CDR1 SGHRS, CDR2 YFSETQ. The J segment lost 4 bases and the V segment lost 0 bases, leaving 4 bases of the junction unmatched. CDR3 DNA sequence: TGCGCCAGCAGCTTGGGACCGGGACAGGGCACTGAAGCTTTCTTT. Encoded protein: CASSLGPGQGTEAFF.

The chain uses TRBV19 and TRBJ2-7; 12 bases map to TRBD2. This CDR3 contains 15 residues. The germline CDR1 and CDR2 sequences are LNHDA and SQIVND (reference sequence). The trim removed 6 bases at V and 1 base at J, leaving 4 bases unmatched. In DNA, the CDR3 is TGTGCCAGTAGGCAGGGACTAGCGGGTTCCTACGAGCAGTACTTC. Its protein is CASRQGLAGSYEQYF.

The CDR3 protein is CATYRGEQYF. As DNA, the CDR3 is TGTGCCACCTACCGGGGAGAGCAGTACTTC. The genes are TRBV7-2 and TRBJ2-7, with a possible D match to TRBD2 (5 bases). From germline, CDR1 is SGHTA and CDR2 FQGNSA. This CDR3 region has 10 residues. The V and J ends lost 10 bases and 7 bases respectively, with 11 bases between them. Full variable domain (outside the CDR3, taken from reference TRBV7-2 and TRBJ2-7): GAGVSQSPSNKVTEKGKDVELRCDPISGHTALYWYRQSLGQGLEFLIYFQGNSAPDKSGLPSDRFSAERTGGSVSTLTIQRTQQEDSAVYLCATYRGEQYFGPGTRLTVT.

The CDR3: CASSYYYTDTQYF. CDR3 nucleotides: TGTGCCAGCAGCTACTACTATACAGATACGCAGTATTTT. The genes are TRBV7-2 and TRBJ2-3; no definite D call. The germline CDR1 and CDR2 sequences are SGHTA and FQGNSA. The ends were cut back, 4 bases at V and 3 bases at J, with 8 bases in the middle. The CDR3 has 13 amino acids.

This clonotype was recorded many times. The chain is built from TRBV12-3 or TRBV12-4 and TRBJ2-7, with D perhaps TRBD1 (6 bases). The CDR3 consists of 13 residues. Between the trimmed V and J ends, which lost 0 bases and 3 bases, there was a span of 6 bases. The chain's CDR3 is CASSLAGGYEQYF. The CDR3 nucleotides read TGTGCCAGCAGTTTAGCAGGGGGCTACGAGCAGTACTTC.

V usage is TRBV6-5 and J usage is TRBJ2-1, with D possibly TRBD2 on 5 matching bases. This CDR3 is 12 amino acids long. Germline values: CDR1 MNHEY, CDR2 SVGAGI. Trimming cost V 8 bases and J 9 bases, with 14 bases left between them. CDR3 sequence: CASGRSTIEQFF. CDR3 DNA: TGTGCCAGCGGACGATCGACTATTGAGCAGTTCTTC.

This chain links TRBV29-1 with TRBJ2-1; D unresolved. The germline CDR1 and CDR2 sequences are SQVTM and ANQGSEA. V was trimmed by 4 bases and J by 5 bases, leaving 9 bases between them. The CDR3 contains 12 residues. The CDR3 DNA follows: TGCAGCGTTGTACACTATAACAATGAGCAGTTCTTC. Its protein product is CSVVHYNNEQFF.

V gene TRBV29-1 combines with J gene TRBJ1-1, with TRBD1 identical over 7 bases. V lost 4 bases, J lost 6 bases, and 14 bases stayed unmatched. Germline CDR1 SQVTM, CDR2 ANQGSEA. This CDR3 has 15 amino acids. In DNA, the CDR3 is TGCAGCGTTGTGGGGACGGGACAGACTCAAGCTGAAGCTTTCTTT. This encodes CSVVGTGQTQAEAFF.

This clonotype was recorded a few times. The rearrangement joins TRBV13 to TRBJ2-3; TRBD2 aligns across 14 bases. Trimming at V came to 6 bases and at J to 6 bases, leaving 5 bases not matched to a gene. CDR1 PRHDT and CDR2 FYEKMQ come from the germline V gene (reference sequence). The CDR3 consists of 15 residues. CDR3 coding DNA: TGTGCCAGCAGGAAGGGACTAGCGGGAGCTGATACGCAGTATTTT. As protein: CASRKGLAGADTQYF.

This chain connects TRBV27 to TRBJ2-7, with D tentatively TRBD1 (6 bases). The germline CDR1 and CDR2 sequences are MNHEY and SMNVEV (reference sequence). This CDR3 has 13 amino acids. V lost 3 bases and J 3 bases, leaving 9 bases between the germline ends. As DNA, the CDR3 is TGTGCCAGCAGTTTGGTCAGGGGCTACGAGCAGTACTTC. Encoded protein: CASSLVRGYEQYF.

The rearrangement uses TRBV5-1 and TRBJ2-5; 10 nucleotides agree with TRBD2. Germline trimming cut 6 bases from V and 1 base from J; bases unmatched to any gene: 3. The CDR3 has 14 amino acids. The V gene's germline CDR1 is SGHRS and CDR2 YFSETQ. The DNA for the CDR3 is TGCGCCAGCACTAGCGGGGGCTTCCAAGAGACCCAGTACTTC. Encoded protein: CASTSGGFQETQYF.

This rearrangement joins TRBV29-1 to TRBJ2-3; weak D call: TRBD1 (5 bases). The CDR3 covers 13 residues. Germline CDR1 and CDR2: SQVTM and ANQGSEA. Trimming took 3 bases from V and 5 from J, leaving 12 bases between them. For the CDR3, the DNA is TGCAGCGTTGATCCCAGGGTCGGAGATACGCAGTATTTT. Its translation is CSVDPRVGDTQYF.

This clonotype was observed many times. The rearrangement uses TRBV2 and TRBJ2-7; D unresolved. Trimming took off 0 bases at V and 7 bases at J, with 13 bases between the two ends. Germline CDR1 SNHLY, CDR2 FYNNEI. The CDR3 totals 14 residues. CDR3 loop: CASSEAVATGEQYV. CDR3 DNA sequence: TGTGCCAGCAGTGAAGCTGTGGCGACCGGGGAGCAGTACGTC.

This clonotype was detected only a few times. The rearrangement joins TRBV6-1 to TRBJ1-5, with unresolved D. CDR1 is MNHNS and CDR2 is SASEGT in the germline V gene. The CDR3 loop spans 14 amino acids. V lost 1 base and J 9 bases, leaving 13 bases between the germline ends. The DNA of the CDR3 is TGTGCCAGCAGTGAAGTCCCGTTCGTAGGGCCCCAGCATTTT. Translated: CASSEVPFVGPQHF.